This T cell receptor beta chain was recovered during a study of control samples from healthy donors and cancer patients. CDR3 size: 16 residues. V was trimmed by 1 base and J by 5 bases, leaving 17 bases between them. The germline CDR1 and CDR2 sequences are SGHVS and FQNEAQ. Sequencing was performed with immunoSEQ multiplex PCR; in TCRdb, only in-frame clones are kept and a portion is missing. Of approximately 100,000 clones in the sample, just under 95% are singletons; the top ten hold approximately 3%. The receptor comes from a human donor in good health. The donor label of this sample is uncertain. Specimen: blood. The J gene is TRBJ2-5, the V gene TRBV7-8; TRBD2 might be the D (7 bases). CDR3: CASSLVGQGRVETQYF. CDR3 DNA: TGTGCCAGCAGCTTAGTGGGGCAGGGGAGGGTGGAGACCCAGTACTTC.